Presented here are 29 T cell receptor beta chains from one specimen sequenced in a study of blood T cells in healthy people across ages (dated by TCRdb to between 2014 and 2016). To prepare the library, 5' RACE was applied. TCRdb lists the instrument as Illumina HiSeq 2500. A second roughly 6 to 11 cycle PCR used a sample-barcoded 5' primer and a J-beta primer mix. TCRdb passed the public sequencing reads through fastp at Q25 and MiXCR, retaining productive beta sequences. CDR3 protein duplicates are merged, each entry listing the most common genes and DNA. This sample comprises around 990,000 distinct CDR3 sequences, 20% to 25% of them detected only once. 0.65% to 0.75% of the sample is held by the ten biggest clonotypes. These sequences were also reported in another study, on T cells of mothers and their children.

The sample comprised blood. The receptors stem from a girl aged 2 to 10 in good health.

This clonotype has more than one count but fewer than ten. The chain uses TRBV10-3 and TRBJ1-2; 7 bases are a match to TRBD1. This CDR3 spans 13 amino acids. Germline CDR1 is ENHRY and CDR2 is SYGVKD. With V trimmed by 7 bases and J by 8 bases, 10 bases remained unmatched. CDR3 DNA: TGTGCCATCAAAAACGGGGACAGTGAAGGCTACACCTTC. It yields the protein CAIKNGDSEGYTF.

CDR3 loop: CASSLDAGASEKLFF. The CDR3 DNA reads TGTGCCAGCAGCTTGGATGCGGGGGCAAGTGAAAAACTGTTTTTT. The chain couples TRBV5-5 to TRBJ1-4, with D maybe TRBD1 (6 bases). Germline CDR1 and CDR2: SGHKS and YYEKEE (reference sequence). The CDR3 has 15 amino acids. V lost 0 bases and J lost 7, with 13 bases in between.

The gene calls are TRBV20-1 and TRBJ2-5; TRBD2 aligns across 13 bases. CDR1 DFQATT and CDR2 SNEGSKA come from the germline V gene (reference sequence). This CDR3 has 14 amino acids. The junction had 5 bases not matched to a gene; V was cut back by 5 bases and J by 5 bases. The CDR3 loop is CSARTSGRVETQYF. The CDR3 DNA follows: TGCAGTGCTCGGACTAGCGGGAGAGTTGAGACCCAGTACTTC.

This clonotype was counted a few times. This chain links TRBV7-3 with TRBJ2-5; no reliable D call. Germline-derived CDR1 and CDR2 are SGHTA and FQGTGA. Trimming pared 5 bases from V and 2 bases from J, leaving 15 bases between. The CDR3 length is 15 residues. The CDR3 loop reads CASSPGGFRQETQYF. The CDR3 DNA is TGTGCCAGCAGCCCCGGTGGTTTCCGGCAAGAGACCCAGTACTTC.

The genes are TRBV29-1 and TRBJ1-1; D is ambiguous. The V gene lost 3 bases and the J gene lost 2 bases, with 7 bases spanning the gap. The CDR3 runs 12 residues. CDR1 and CDR2 (germline): SQVTM, ANQGSEA. DNA of the CDR3: TGCAGCGTTGAGCCCAGCAACACTGAAGCTTTCTTT. Its protein is CSVEPSNTEAFF.

This rearrangement joins TRBV12-3 or TRBV12-4 to TRBJ2-3, with D perhaps matching TRBD2 (6 bases). Trimming stripped 2 bases from V and 6 bases from J, with 9 bases between. The CDR3 covers 13 residues. CDR3 sequence reads: CASSLRAGDTQYF. CDR3 sequence (DNA): TGTGCCAGCAGTTTAAGAGCGGGCGATACGCAGTATTTT.

This clonotype was seen a few times. Its ends do not fully match the called genes, so a read error is possible. The chain couples TRBV5-6 to TRBJ2-2; 10 nucleotides line up with TRBD1. The germline gives CDR1 SGHDT, CDR2 YYEEEE. CDR3 length equals 15 residues. CDR3 protein: CASGLGQGMAGELFF. CDR3 sequence (DNA): TGTGCCAGCGGCTTGGGACAGGGGATGGCCGGGGAGCTGTTTTTT.

This clonotype has more than one count but fewer than ten. The chain links TRBV12-3 or TRBV12-4 to TRBJ2-1, with D perhaps being TRBD1 or TRBD2 (5 bases each). The CDR3 has 15 residues. With 8 bases removed from V and 5 bases from J, the gap between germline ends came to 19 bases. The DNA for the CDR3 is TGTGCCAGCCGAGAACCGGGACCAGCTCACAATGAGCAGTTCTTC. Encoded protein: CASREPGPAHNEQFF.

The chain couples TRBV20-1 to TRBJ1-4; 7 nucleotides align to TRBD1. The CDR3 sequence is 15 residues long. The germline V gene encodes CDR1 DFQATT and CDR2 SNEGSKA (reference sequence). J was trimmed by 2 bases and V by 0 bases; bases with no gene match: 3. CDR3 bases: TGCAGTGCTAGAGATGCGACAGGGACTAATGAAAAACTGTTTTTT. Protein product: CSARDATGTNEKLFF.

This clonotype turned up a few times. J is TRBJ2-7 and V is TRBV6-2 or TRBV6-3; tentative D call: TRBD1 (6 bases). V lost 2 bases and J 1 base, leaving 12 bases between the germline ends. Germline lookup yields CDR1 MNHEY and CDR2 SVGEGT. CDR3 size: 15 residues. The CDR3 spells CASSYARTASYEQYF. CDR3 DNA: TGTGCCAGCAGTTACGCTCGGACAGCTTCCTACGAGCAGTACTTC.

This clonotype appeared a few times. The rearrangement links TRBV4-3 to TRBJ2-2; D possibly matches TRBD1 or TRBD2 (5 bases each). V was shortened by 0 bases and J by 4 bases, with 12 bases between the two germline ends. CDR1 LGHNA and CDR2 YSLEER come from the germline V gene. The CDR3 consists of 16 residues. DNA for the CDR3: TGCGCCAGCAGCCAAGATGGGGCGGGCGGCACCGGGGAGCTGTTTTTT. Its translation is CASSQDGAGGTGELFF.

V gene TRBV6-2 or TRBV6-3 combines with J gene TRBJ2-1; D is perhaps TRBD2 (7 bases). The CDR3 consists of 15 residues. The germline V gene has CDR1 MNHEY and CDR2 SVGEGT. Trimming shortened V by 5 bases and J by 9 bases, and 20 bases separated the two germline ends. As DNA, the CDR3 is TGTGCCAGCAGTGAACACGGGGGGCCGACACGTGAGCAGTTCTTC. This encodes CASSEHGGPTREQFF.

This clonotype occurred a few times. The rearrangement joins TRBV5-1 to TRBJ1-1; D is uncertain. The CDR3 extends over 15 amino acids. V shed 4 bases and J shed 0 bases, with 13 bases lying between them. Per germline, CDR1 SGHRS and CDR2 YFSETQ. The CDR3 region has the DNA TGCGCCAGCAGCGCCGGGGTTTGGGTGAACACTGAAGCTTTCTTT. It codes for CASSAGVWVNTEAFF. The full variable domain, with the rest looked up from reference TRBV5-1 and TRBJ1-1, is KAGVTQTPRYLIKTRGQQVTLSCSPISGHRSVSWYQQTPGQGLQFLFEYFSETQRNKGNFPGRFSGRQFSNSRSEMNVSTLELGDSALYLCASSAGVWVNTEAFFGQGTRLTVV.

The rearrangement joins TRBV7-2 to TRBJ1-2; 8 bases map to TRBD1. This CDR3 has 14 residues. Germline trimming cut 2 bases from V and 7 bases from J; bases unmatched to any gene: 6. The V gene's germline CDR1 is SGHTA and CDR2 FQGNSA. CDR3 DNA: TGTGCCAGCAGCTTACTCAGGGGGCTAAGTGGCTACACCTTC. Its translation is CASSLLRGLSGYTF.

This clonotype has only a few counts. A junction end diverges from the germline sequence, so it may reflect a read error. The V and J genes are TRBV5-1 and TRBJ2-7; possibly TRBD1 or TRBD2 for D (7 bases each). CDR1 is SGHRS and CDR2 is YFSETQ in the germline V gene. The CDR3 is 13 amino acids. The CDR3 DNA follows: TGTGCCAGCGACCTGGGGACAGCGGGAAAGCAGTACTTC. This gives the protein CASDLGTAGKQYF.

This clonotype has more than one count but fewer than ten. The J gene is TRBJ2-1, the V gene TRBV7-9; 8 bases are shared with TRBD1. Trimming took 4 bases from V and 5 from J; bases not matched to a gene: 4. The germline CDR1 and CDR2 sequences are SEHNR and FQNEAQ (reference sequence). The CDR3 has 14 residues. The CDR3 spells CASSSDRDHNEQFF. The CDR3 region has the DNA TGTGCCAGCAGCTCGGACAGGGACCACAATGAGCAGTTCTTC.

This clonotype has more than one count but fewer than ten. The junction and the germline gene differ at one end; a read error may be behind it. The CDR3 bases are TGTGCCAGCACTTTAAATAGACTCCAACTCCTTACCACAGATACGCAGTATTTT. Encoded protein: CASTLNRLQLLTTDTQYF. The chain employs TRBV12-3 or TRBV12-4 and TRBJ2-3; D is unresolved. The CDR3 is made up of 18 amino acids.

The V and J genes are TRBV2 and TRBJ2-2; a weak D match, TRBD1 (5 bases). Germline V gene lookup returns CDR1 SNHLY and CDR2 FYNNEI. The germline V and J ends were trimmed by 2 bases and 6 bases, with 10 bases remaining between them. The CDR3 runs 14 residues. Here the CDR3 reads CASSETQGAGELFF. The CDR3 DNA is TGTGCCAGCAGTGAAACCCAAGGGGCCGGGGAGCTGTTTTTT.

The V and J genes are TRBV6-2 or TRBV6-3 and TRBJ2-2; no firm D call. CDR1 and CDR2 (germline): MNHEY, SVGEGT. The CDR3 loop spans 13 amino acids. Trimming shortened V by 6 bases and J by 2 bases, and 7 bases separated the two germline ends. The CDR3 nucleotides read TGTGCCAGCAGCCGTTACAACACCGGGGAGCTGTTTTTT. It yields the protein CASSRYNTGELFF.

The table lists this clonotype with a few counts. V gene TRBV7-9 combines with J gene TRBJ2-7; no reliable D call. Germline CDR1 reads SEHNR; CDR2 reads FQNEAQ (reference sequence). CDR3 length: 15 residues. The V end was cut by 5 bases, the J end by 2 bases, with 16 bases between. The CDR3 DNA follows: TGTGCCAGCAGCCACCCCACCGGGCCAACCTACGAGCAGTACTTC. Its protein is CASSHPTGPTYEQYF.

The V and J genes are TRBV29-1 and TRBJ2-2; D is unresolved. V lost 4 bases, J lost 0 bases, and 6 bases lay in between. Germline CDR1 SQVTM, CDR2 ANQGSEA. The CDR3 loop spans 13 amino acids. CDR3 sequence (DNA): TGCAGCGTTGGGGCGACGAACACCGGGGAGCTGTTTTTT. This translates into CSVGATNTGELFF.

This clonotype has only a few counts. The V call is TRBV6-5, the J call TRBJ2-3, with a tentative D call TRBD2 (5 bases). V lost 6 bases and J 5 bases, leaving 18 bases between the germline ends. CDR1 is MNHEY, CDR2 SVGAGI, per germline. There are 15 residues in the CDR3. The CDR3 nucleotides read TGTGCCAGCAGGTCCTCTAGCAACGGTAGAGATACGCAGTATTTT. Its translation: CASRSSSNGRDTQYF.

The chain is built from TRBV11-2 and TRBJ1-5; D is ambiguous. The CDR3 loop spans 19 amino acids. V shed 4 bases and J shed 0 bases, with 22 bases lying between them. From germline, CDR1 is SGHAT and CDR2 FQNNGV. The CDR3 loop is CASSSVIRNDGVSNQPQHF. CDR3 DNA: TGTGCCAGCAGCTCCGTAATTCGAAACGACGGGGTTAGCAATCAGCCCCAGCATTTT.

The chain recombines TRBV28 with TRBJ2-1; either TRBD1 or TRBD2 may supply D (6 bases each). Germline loops: CDR1 MDHEN, CDR2 SYDVKM. The CDR3 is 14 residues long. V gave up 6 bases and J gave up 9 bases, with 18 bases separating them. CDR3 residues: CASRGAGISGEQFF. In DNA form, the CDR3 reads TGTGCCAGCAGGGGGGCGGGGATTTCGGGTGAGCAGTTCTTC.

This clonotype was counted a few times. The V and J genes are TRBV20-1 and TRBJ2-1; D call uncertain. The CDR3 extends over 14 amino acids. The germline V gene encodes CDR1 DFQATT and CDR2 SNEGSKA (reference sequence). Trimming cost V 0 bases and J 6 bases, with 12 bases left between them. The DNA for the CDR3 is TGCAGTGCTAGAGATCCTCGTTCGGCCAATGAGCAGTTCTTC. Encoded protein: CSARDPRSANEQFF.

The J gene is TRBJ1-1, the V gene TRBV6-6, with unresolved D. Deletions cut 4 bases from V and 1 base from J, with 10 bases between. The CDR3 has 14 residues. Germline V CDR1 and CDR2: MNHNY, SVGAGI (reference sequence). DNA for the CDR3: TGTGCCAGCAGTTCCGGGATCCCGAACACTGAAGCTTTCTTT. This sequence encodes CASSSGIPNTEAFF.

This clonotype was found a few times. This chain connects TRBV4-3 to TRBJ2-1; D not certain. The J call may be in error: the DNA end matches TRBJ2-7 better. The germline CDR1 and CDR2 sequences are LGHNA and YSLEER. CDR3 length: 14 residues. Here the CDR3 DNA reads TGCGCCAGCAGCCAAGATGGGCTTGCCTGCGAGCAGTACTTC. It specifies CASSQDGLACEQYF.

CDR3: CASSPRAQAGETQYF. In DNA form, the CDR3 reads TGTGCCAGCAGCCCTAGGGCTCAGGCGGGAGAGACCCAGTACTTC. The chain has TRBV12-3 or TRBV12-4 and TRBJ2-5; tentative D call: TRBD2 (5 bases). The ends were cut back, 6 bases at V and 4 bases at J, with 18 bases in the middle. CDR3 length: 15 residues.

The CDR3 here is CASSPPASEEGTQYF. The CDR3 DNA sequence: TGTGCCAGCAGTCCTCCCGCTAGCGAAGAAGGGACCCAGTACTTC. V usage is TRBV7-8 and J usage is TRBJ2-1, with D perhaps TRBD2 (6 bases). The tail of the sequence fits TRBJ2-5 better, so the J call may be wrong. Germline V gene lookup returns CDR1 SGHVS and CDR2 FQNEAQ. CDR3 length equals 15 residues.